This TCR beta chain was sequenced for a study of blood T cell repertoires in COVID-19. Study as a whole: Material from acute and convalescent COVID-19 was sourced from the United States, Italy and Spain. From T cells, B-cell-depleted T cells, or PBMCs came the material, which was cDNA or gDNA.

Original analysis: For nucleated cells, counts were estimated from reference gene primer amplification. Clones were sequenced by immunoSEQ multiplex PCR, and TCRdb holds only the in-frame ones, with some missing. The DNA was the basis for D and trimming; V, J and clone size are from that table. The repertoire has 150,000 to 200,000 clones, around 76% of them found once; the top ten carry 8.6%. The CDR3 covers 18 residues. Germline V CDR1 and CDR2: MNHEY, SVGEGT. J was trimmed by 2 bases and V by 0 bases; bases with no gene match: 9. Sequencing was carried out using peripheral blood. The rearrangement uses TRBV6-2 or TRBV6-3 and TRBJ2-3; 9 nucleotides line up with TRBD2. This TCR was sampled from a woman in her forties or fifties with active or convalescent COVID-19. The CDR3 loop is CASSYSGAAGGPTDTQYF. In nucleotides, the CDR3 is TGTGCCAGCAGTTACTCGGGGGCAGCGGGGGGACCCACAGATACGCAGTATTTT.